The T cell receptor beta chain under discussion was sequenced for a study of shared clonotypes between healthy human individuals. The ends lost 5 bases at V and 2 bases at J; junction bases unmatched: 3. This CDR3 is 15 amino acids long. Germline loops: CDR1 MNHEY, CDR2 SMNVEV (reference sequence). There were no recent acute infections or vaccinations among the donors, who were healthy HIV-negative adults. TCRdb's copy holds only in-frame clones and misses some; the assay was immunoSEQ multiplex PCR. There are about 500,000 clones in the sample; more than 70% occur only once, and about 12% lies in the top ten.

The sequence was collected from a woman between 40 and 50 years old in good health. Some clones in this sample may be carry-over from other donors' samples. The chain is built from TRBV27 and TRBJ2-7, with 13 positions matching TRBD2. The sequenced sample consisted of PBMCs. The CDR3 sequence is CASSPGLAGTYEQYF. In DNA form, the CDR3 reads TGTGCCAGCAGTCCGGGACTAGCGGGGACCTACGAGCAGTACTTC.